One TCR beta chain is described in this entry. The record originates from a study of blood T cell repertoires in COVID-19. Study-level background: Sample material is recorded as cDNA or gDNA derived from T cells, B-cell-depleted T cells, or PBMCs.

V gave up 0 bases and J gave up 5 bases, with 8 bases separating them. This CDR3 is 13 amino acids long. CDR1 is SEHNR and CDR2 is FQNEAQ in the germline V gene (reference sequence). Source study methods: Cell counts per sample came from amplifying reference gene primers. Using immunoSEQ multiplex PCR, the repertoire was profiled, and TCRdb retains in-frame clones only, with some absent. Clone size and V and J calls were adopted from that table, with D and trimming inferred from the DNA. The table has about 330,000 clones, around 87% seen once; the top ten hold 4%. Sequencing input: peripheral blood. The chain links TRBV7-9 to TRBJ2-7, with a possible D match to TRBD2 (5 bases). This clonotype was obtained from a woman in her forties or fifties with active or convalescent COVID-19. CDR3 protein: CASSLAIGNEQYF. DNA of the CDR3: TGTGCCAGCAGCTTAGCGATCGGGAACGAGCAGTACTTC.